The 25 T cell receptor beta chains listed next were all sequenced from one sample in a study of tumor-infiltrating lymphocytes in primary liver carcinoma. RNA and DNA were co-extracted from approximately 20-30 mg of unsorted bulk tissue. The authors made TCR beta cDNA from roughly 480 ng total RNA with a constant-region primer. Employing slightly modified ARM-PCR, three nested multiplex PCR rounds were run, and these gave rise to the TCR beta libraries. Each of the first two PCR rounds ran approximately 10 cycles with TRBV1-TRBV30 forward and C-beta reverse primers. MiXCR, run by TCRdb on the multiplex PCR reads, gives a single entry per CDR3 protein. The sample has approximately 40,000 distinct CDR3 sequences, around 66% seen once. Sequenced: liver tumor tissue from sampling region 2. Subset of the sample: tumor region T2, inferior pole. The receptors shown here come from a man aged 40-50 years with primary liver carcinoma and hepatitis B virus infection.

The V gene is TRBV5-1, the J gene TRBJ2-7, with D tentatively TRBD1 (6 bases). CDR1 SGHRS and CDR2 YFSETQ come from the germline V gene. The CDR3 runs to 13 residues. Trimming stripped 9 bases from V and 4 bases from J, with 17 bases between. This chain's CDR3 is CANRELTSYEQYF. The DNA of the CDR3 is TGCGCCAACAGGGAGCTTACTAGTTACGAGCAGTACTTC.

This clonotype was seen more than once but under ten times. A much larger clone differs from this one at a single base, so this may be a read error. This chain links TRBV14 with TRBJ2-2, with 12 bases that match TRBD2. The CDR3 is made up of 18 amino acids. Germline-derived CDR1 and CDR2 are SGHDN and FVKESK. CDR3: CASGQEVGLAGNTGELFF. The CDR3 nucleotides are TGTGCCAGCGGCCAAGAAGTAGGACTAGCGGGAAACACCGGGGAGCTGTTTTTT.

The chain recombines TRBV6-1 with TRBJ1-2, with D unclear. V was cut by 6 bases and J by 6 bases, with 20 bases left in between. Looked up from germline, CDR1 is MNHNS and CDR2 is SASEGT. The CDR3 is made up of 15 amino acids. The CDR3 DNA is TGTGCCAGCAGCGAGAGCGCCGAGGCGTACAATGGCTACACCTTC. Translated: CASSESAEAYNGYTF.

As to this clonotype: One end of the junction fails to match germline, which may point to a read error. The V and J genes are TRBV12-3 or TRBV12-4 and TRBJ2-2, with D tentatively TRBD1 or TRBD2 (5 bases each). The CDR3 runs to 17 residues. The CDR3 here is CASSFKGSGSNTGEPFF. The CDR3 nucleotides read TGTGCCAGCAGCTTTAAGGGGAGCGGTTCGAACACCGGGGAGCCGTTTTTT.

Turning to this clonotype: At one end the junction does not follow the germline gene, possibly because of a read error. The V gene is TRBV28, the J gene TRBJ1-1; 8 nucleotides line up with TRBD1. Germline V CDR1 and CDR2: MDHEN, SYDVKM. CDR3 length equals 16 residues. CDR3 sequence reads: CDSSLPNGQGHTEAFF. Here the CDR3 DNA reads TGTGACAGCAGTTTACCAAATGGACAGGGACACACTGAGGCTTTCTTT. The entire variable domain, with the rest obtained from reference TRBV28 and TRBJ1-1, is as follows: DVKVTQSSRYLVKRTGEKVFLECVQDMDHENMFWYRQDPGLGLRLIYFSYDVKMKEKGDIPEGYSVSREKKERFSLILESASTNQTSMYLCDSSLPNGQGHTEAFFGQGTRLTVV.

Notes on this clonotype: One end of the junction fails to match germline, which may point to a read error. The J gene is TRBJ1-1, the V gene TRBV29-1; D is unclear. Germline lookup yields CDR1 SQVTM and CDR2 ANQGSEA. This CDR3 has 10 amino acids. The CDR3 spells CSVLVTEAFF. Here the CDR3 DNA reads TGTAGCGTACTTGTCACTGAGGCTTTCTTT.

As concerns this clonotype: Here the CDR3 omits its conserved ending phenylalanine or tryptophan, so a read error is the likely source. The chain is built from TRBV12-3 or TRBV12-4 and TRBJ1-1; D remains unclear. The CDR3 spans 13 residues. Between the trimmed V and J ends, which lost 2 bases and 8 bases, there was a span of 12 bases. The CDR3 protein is CASSLKGSHEAFS. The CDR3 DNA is TGTGCCAGCAGTTTAAAGGGTTCCCACGAAGCTTTCTCT.

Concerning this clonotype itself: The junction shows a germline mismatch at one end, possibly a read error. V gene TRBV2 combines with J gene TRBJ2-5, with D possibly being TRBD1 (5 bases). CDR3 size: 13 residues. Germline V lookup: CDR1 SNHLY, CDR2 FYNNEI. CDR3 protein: CASSNKGPETQYF. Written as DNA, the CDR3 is TGTGCTAGCAGTAACAAGGGGCCCGAGACCCAGTACTTC.

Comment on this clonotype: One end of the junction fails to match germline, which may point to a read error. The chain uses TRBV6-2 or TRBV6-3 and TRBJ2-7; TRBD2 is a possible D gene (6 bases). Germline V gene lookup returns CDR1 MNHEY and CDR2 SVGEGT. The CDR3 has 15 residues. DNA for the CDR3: TGTACCAGCAGCACTCCAACTAGCAGAGGGTACGAGCAGTACTTC. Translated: CTSSTPTSRGYEQYF.

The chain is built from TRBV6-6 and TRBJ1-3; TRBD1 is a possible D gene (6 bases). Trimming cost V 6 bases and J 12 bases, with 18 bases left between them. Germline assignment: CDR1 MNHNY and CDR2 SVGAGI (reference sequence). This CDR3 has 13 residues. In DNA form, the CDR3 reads TGTGCCAGCAGCTCACACGGAGGGGACATCATATATTTT. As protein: CASSSHGGDIIYF.

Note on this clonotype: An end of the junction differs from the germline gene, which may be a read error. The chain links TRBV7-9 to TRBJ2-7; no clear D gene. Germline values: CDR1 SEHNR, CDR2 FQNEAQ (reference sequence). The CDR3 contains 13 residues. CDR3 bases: TGTGCCAGGAGCTTAGGCAGCTCATACGAGCAGTACTTC. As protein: CARSLGSSYEQYF. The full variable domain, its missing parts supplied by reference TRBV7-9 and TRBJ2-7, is DTGVSQNPRHKITKRGQNVTFRCDPISEHNRLYWYRQTLGQGPEFLTYFQNEAQLEKSRLLSDRFSAERPKGSFSTLEIQRTEQGDSAMYLCARSLGSSYEQYFGPGTRLTVT.

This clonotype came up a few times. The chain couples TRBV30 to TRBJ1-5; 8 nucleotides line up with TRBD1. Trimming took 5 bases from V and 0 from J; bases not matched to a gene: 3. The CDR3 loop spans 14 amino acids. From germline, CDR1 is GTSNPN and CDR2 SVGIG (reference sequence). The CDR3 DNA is TGTGCCTGGGGTGGACAGGGTAGCAATCAGCCCCAGCATTTT. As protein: CAWGGQGSNQPQHF.

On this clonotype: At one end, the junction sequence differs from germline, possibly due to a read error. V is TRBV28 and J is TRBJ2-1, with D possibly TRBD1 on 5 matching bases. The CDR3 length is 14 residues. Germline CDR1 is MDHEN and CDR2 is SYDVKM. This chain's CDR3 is CSSRARPPVGEQFF. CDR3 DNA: TGTTCCAGCAGGGCGAGACCCCCGGTGGGTGAGCAGTTCTTC.

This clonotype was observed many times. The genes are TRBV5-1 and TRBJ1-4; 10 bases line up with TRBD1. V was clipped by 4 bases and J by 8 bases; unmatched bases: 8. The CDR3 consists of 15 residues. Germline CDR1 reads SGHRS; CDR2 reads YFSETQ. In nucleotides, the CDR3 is TGCGCCAGCAGCGTGGGACAGGGGAAAGGGGAAAAACTGTTTTTT. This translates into CASSVGQGKGEKLFF.

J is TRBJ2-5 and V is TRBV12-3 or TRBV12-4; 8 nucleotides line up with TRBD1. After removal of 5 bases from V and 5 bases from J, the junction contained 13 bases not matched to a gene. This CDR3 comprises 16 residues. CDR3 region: CASSMGAGGLRETQYF. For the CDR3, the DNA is TGTGCCAGCAGTATGGGGGCAGGGGGCCTTCGGGAGACCCAGTACTTC.

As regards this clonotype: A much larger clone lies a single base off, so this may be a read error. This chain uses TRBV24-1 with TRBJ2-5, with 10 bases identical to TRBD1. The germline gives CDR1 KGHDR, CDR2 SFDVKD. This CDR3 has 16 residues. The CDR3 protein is CASSDARDRGQETQYF. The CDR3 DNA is TGTGCCTCCAGTGATGCCCGGGACAGGGGCCAAGAGACCCAGTACTTC.

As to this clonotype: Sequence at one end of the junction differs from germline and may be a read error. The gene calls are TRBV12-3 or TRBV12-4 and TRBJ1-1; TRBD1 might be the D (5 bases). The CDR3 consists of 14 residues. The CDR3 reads CARSLGLMTTEAFF. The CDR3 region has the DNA TGTGCCAGGAGTTTGGGGCTGATGACCACTGAAGCTTTCTTT.

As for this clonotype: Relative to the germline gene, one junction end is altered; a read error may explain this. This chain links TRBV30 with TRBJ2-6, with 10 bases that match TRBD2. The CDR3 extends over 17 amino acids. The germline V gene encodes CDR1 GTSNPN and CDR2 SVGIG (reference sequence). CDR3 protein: CAFQPSGSLSGANVLTF. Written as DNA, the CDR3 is TGTGCCTTCCAGCCTAGCGGGAGTCTCTCTGGGGCCAACGTCCTGACATTC. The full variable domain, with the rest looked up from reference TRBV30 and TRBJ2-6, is SQTIHQWPATLVQPVGSPLSLECTVEGTSNPNLYWYRQAAGRGLQLLFYSVGIGQISSEVPQNLSASRPQDRQFILSSKKLLLSDSGFYLCAFQPSGSLSGANVLTFGAGSRLTVL.

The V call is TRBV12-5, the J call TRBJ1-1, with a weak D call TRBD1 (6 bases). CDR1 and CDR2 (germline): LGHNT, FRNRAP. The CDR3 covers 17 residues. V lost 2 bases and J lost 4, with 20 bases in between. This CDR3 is CASGLHKNRDKGTEAFF. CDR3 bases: TGTGCTAGTGGTTTGCATAAAAACCGGGACAAAGGCACTGAAGCTTTCTTT.

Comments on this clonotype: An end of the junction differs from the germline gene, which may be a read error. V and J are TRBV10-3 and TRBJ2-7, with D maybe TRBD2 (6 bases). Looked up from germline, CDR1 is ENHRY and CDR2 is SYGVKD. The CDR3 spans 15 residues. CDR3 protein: CAISCGTRDSYEQYF. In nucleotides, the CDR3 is TGTGCCATCAGCTGCGGGACCAGGGACTCCTACGAGCAGTATTTC.

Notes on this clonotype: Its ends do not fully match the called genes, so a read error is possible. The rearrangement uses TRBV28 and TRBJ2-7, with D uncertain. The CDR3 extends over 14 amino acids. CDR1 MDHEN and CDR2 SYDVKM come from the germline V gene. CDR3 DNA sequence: TGCGTCAGCAGTCCCCTGGCGGACCAGAGAGTCGAGTACTTC. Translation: CVSSPLADQRVEYF.

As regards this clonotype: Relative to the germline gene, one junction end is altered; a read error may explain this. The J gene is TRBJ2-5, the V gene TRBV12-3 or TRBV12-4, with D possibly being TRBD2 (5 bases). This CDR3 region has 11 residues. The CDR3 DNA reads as TGTGCCAGCAGTTTGAGGGAGACCAAGTACTTC. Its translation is CASSLRETKYF.

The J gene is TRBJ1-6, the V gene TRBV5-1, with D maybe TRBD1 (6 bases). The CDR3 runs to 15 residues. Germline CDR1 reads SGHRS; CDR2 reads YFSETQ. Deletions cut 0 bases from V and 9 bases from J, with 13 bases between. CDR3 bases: TGCGCCAGCAGCTTGGGAATAGGGGGAAGTTCACCCCTCCACTTT. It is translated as CASSLGIGGSSPLHF.

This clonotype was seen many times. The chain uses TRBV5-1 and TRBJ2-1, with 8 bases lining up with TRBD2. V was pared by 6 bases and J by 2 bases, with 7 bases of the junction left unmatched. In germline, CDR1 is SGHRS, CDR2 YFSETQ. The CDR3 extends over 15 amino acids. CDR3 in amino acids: CASMAGGAAYNEQFF. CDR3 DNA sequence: TGCGCCAGCATGGCGGGGGGCGCCGCCTACAATGAGCAGTTCTTC.

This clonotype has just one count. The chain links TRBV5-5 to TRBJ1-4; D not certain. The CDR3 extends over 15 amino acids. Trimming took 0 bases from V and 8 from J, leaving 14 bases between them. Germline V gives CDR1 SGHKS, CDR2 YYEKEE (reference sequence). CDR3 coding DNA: TGTGCCAGCAGCTTGGAATGGAGGGATAGAGAAAAACTGTTTTTT. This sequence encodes CASSLEWRDREKLFF.